This T cell receptor beta chain was documented in a study of cytomegalovirus exposure and HLA in healthy donors. Data came from immunoSEQ multiplex PCR; TCRdb stores just in-frame clones and leaves some out. Of tens of thousands of clones in the sample, 94% were seen once. Germline V CDR1 and CDR2: LNHNV, YYDKDF (reference sequence). The CDR3 totals 17 residues. J gave up 3 bases and V 0 bases, and 9 bases lay outside the gene matches. This receptor was taken from a young woman in good health and CMV-seronegative. Sequenced: PBMCs. The chain joins TRBV15 to TRBJ2-5, with 8 bases matching TRBD2. CDR3 region: CATSRDAAGGGKETQYF. In DNA, the CDR3 is TGTGCCACCAGCAGAGATGCGGCGGGGGGCGGAAAAGAGACCCAGTACTTC.